This TCR beta chain was sequenced in a study of cytomegalovirus exposure and HLA in healthy donors. Findings and limits, study-wide: Sequencing likely generated an artifact that appeared as a cluster of highly shared sequence variants. In vitro data verified a few CMV-associated chains as specific for CMV antigens. The study labeled more than 150 TCR beta chains cytomegalovirus-associated.

As to this clone: Its antigen is unknown.

This PCR relied on a set of 60 Vbeta primers and 13 Jbeta primers. The method was immunoSEQ multiplex PCR; TCRdb's version includes in-frame clones alone and lacks a portion of them. Among approximately 88,000 clones listed, approximately 80% were seen once. V gave up 4 bases and J gave up 3 bases, with 15 bases separating them. Germline V lookup: CDR1 MNHNS, CDR2 SASEGT. This CDR3 is 15 amino acids long. The sample consisted of PBMCs. This receptor was taken from a man aged 18 to 35 in good health and CMV-seronegative. The chain links TRBV6-1 to TRBJ1-2, with a weak D call TRBD1 (5 bases). The CDR3 DNA reads TGTGCCAGCAGTGTCCGCTCCGCGGGGGACTATGGCTACACCTTC. Translated, it gives CASSVRSAGDYGYTF.